These 16 T cell receptor beta chains came from one sample sequenced in a study of identical twins. TCRdb analysed the 5' RACE reads with MiXCR anew, one entry per CDR3 protein. The sample shows roughly 290,000 distinct CDR3 sequences, about 8.9% of them seen only once. These sequences were also reported in another study, on yellow fever vaccine responses in identical twins.

Source material: memory (CD45RO+) T cells sorted from blood. These receptors came from a woman aged 18-30 years in good health.

This clonotype came up many times. This chain links TRBV2 with TRBJ2-7, with 11 bases aligning to TRBD2. CDR3 length: 15 residues. CDR1 SNHLY and CDR2 FYNNEI come from the germline V gene. V was pared by 6 bases and J by 0 bases, with 4 bases of the junction left unmatched. CDR3 in amino acids: CASSGTSGSSYEQYF. The CDR3 nucleotides are TGTGCCAGCAGCGGGACTAGCGGTAGCTCCTACGAGCAGTACTTC.

This clonotype has at least ten counts. The chain couples TRBV24-1 to TRBJ2-5; unclear D gene. This CDR3 comprises 16 residues. V gave up 0 bases and J gave up 2 bases, with 12 bases separating them. Germline V gene data show CDR1 as KGHDR and CDR2 as SFDVKD. DNA for the CDR3: TGTGCCACCAGTGATTTGCCCGGCTACTCTCAAGAGACCCAGTACTTC. It translates to CATSDLPGYSQETQYF.

V and J are TRBV28 and TRBJ2-5; 8 bases are shared with TRBD1. The trim removed 3 bases at V and 3 bases at J, leaving 15 bases unmatched. This CDR3 contains 18 residues. CDR1 MDHEN and CDR2 SYDVKM come from the germline V gene. CDR3 nucleotides: TGTGCCAGCAGTTTCCTTAAGTCCCGGACAGGGATTAAAGAGACCCAGTACTTC. Its protein product is CASSFLKSRTGIKETQYF.

In this sample, this clonotype turned up many times. J is TRBJ1-2 and V is TRBV3-1, with D tentatively TRBD1 (5 bases). The CDR3 is made up of 14 amino acids. V was clipped by 2 bases and J by 2 bases, with 9 bases between them. Germline assignment: CDR1 LGHDT and CDR2 YNNKEL (reference sequence). The CDR3 loop is CASSQWTKNYGYTF. Here the CDR3 DNA reads TGTGCCAGCAGCCAATGGACAAAAAACTATGGCTACACCTTC.

The genes are TRBV25-1 and TRBJ2-2, with 8 nucleotides matching TRBD1. CDR1 is MGHDK, CDR2 SYGVNS, per germline. With 1 base clipped from V and 1 base from J, the junction kept 11 bases outside the gene matches. CDR3 length: 19 residues. The CDR3 DNA is TGTGCCAGCAGTGAATTAGGACTAACCGGGACAGGGAACACCGGGGAGCTGTTTTTT. It encodes CASSELGLTGTGNTGELFF.

The chain combines TRBV10-3 with TRBJ2-5; 7 bases are shared with TRBD1. Germline V gene data show CDR1 as ENHRY and CDR2 as SYGVKD. Germline trimming cut 6 bases from V and 2 bases from J; bases unmatched to any gene: 3. The CDR3 contains 13 residues. The chain's CDR3 is CAIRQGQQETQYF. The DNA for the CDR3 is TGTGCCATCAGACAGGGACAGCAAGAGACCCAGTACTTC.

Many counts were recorded for this clonotype. The V gene is TRBV29-1, the J gene TRBJ2-1; TRBD2 aligns across 11 bases. CDR3 length equals 17 residues. Germline loops: CDR1 SQVTM, CDR2 ANQGSEA. V lost 8 bases to trimming and J lost 8 bases; unmatched junction nucleotides: 20. The CDR3 loop reads CSIQLQPTSGIWYEQFF. CDR3 coding DNA: TGCAGCATCCAGTTACAACCGACTAGCGGGATTTGGTATGAGCAGTTCTTC.

The sample holds a few counts of this clonotype. The chain links TRBV20-1 to TRBJ2-3; perhaps TRBD1 as D (5 bases). Between the trimmed V and J ends, which lost 6 bases and 4 bases, there was a span of 17 bases. This CDR3 has 14 amino acids. Per germline, CDR1 DFQATT and CDR2 SNEGSKA (reference sequence). The CDR3 here is CSAPGSWGADTQYF. For the CDR3, the DNA is TGCAGTGCCCCCGGGTCCTGGGGCGCAGATACGCAGTATTTT.

This clonotype was detected only a few times. The V gene is TRBV6-5, the J gene TRBJ1-1; D perhaps matches TRBD1 (6 bases). Germline V CDR1 and CDR2: MNHEY, SVGAGI. V lost 7 bases and J lost 4, with 16 bases in between. The CDR3 is 14 residues long. The CDR3 coding sequence is TGTGCCAGCACTTTGGCTACAGGGACCACTGAAGCTTTCTTT. Its protein is CASTLATGTTEAFF.

This clonotype was detected many times. The rearrangement uses TRBV5-5 and TRBJ2-3; 7 nucleotides agree with TRBD2. Unmatched junction bases numbered 4, after V lost 4 bases and J lost 2 bases. This CDR3 has 14 residues. Germline V gene sequence: CDR1 SGHKS, CDR2 YYEKEE (reference sequence). The CDR3 sequence is CASSPGLVTDTQYF. DNA for the CDR3: TGTGCCAGCAGCCCCGGACTAGTCACAGATACGCAGTATTTT.

This clonotype was seen a few times. This chain joins TRBV3-1 and TRBJ2-7, with 9 bases fitting TRBD2. V lost 1 base to trimming and J lost 7 bases; unmatched junction nucleotides: 5. From germline, CDR1 is LGHDT and CDR2 YNNKEL (reference sequence). The CDR3 runs to 14 residues. The CDR3 region is CASSQGAGGREQYV. DNA of the CDR3: TGTGCCAGCAGCCAAGGGGCGGGGGGGCGAGAGCAGTACGTC.

This clonotype was recorded a few times. The V and J genes are TRBV2 and TRBJ1-6; D uncertain. The CDR3 runs to 11 residues. V was pared by 5 bases and J by 14 bases, with 10 bases between. From germline, CDR1 is SNHLY and CDR2 FYNNEI. The CDR3 sequence: CASSSQLALHF. The DNA of the CDR3 is TGTGCCAGCAGTTCACAGTTGGCCCTCCACTTT.

This sequence joins TRBV15 and TRBJ1-1; 7 positions match TRBD1. Germline CDR1 reads LNHNV; CDR2 reads YYDKDF (reference sequence). CDR3 length: 13 residues. The J segment lost 5 bases and the V segment lost 7 bases, leaving 7 bases of the junction unmatched. The CDR3 DNA reads TGTGCCACCACTCAGGGGGGTCTGACTGAAGCTTTCTTT. Amino acid sequence: CATTQGGLTEAFF.

This clonotype was counted at least ten times. The rearrangement joins TRBV12-3 or TRBV12-4 to TRBJ2-7; D may be TRBD2 (6 bases). V lost 2 bases and J 3 bases, leaving 17 bases between the germline ends. This CDR3 is built from 16 residues. CDR3 in amino acids: CASSLSNWGLGYEQYF. CDR3 sequence (DNA): TGTGCCAGCAGTTTATCAAATTGGGGACTCGGCTACGAGCAGTACTTC.

This clonotype was counted between two and nine times. J is TRBJ2-1 and V is TRBV6-6; possible D gene TRBD2, 5 bases. Per germline, CDR1 MNHNY and CDR2 SVGAGI (reference sequence). This CDR3 is 12 amino acids long. Trimming stripped 2 bases from V and 7 bases from J, with 6 bases between. CDR3 nucleotide sequence: TGTGCCAGCAGTTACCCGGGGAATGAGCAGTTCTTC. This gives the protein CASSYPGNEQFF.

There are many counts of this clonotype. The chain recombines TRBV7-9 with TRBJ1-1, with unresolved D. V was cut by 5 bases and J by 10 bases, with 11 bases left in between. This CDR3 comprises 11 residues. Germline CDR1 SEHNR, CDR2 FQNEAQ (reference sequence). The CDR3 nucleotides read TGTGCCAGCAGCGAGACGCTTGGAGCTTTCTTT. Protein: CASSETLGAFF.